These 32 T cell receptor beta chains were sequenced from one sample in a study of blood T cells in healthy people across ages. The second PCR ran about 6 to 11 cycles with a sample-barcoded 5' primer and J-beta primers. TCRdb called the 5' RACE reads again in MiXCR, with one record for every CDR3 protein. The sample gives around 670,000 distinct CDR3 sequences, approximately 30% of which show up once; 15% to 19% is in the top ten. The sequenced sample consisted of blood. Receptors originate from a woman of 80 years or more in good health.

The chain has TRBV7-9 and TRBJ1-1; D perhaps matches TRBD1 (6 bases). Germline CDR1 and CDR2: SEHNR and FQNEAQ (reference sequence). The V and J ends lost 8 bases and 0 bases respectively, with 19 bases between them. This CDR3 has 16 amino acids. CDR3 coding DNA: TGTGCCAGCCGCCGCGGCGTCGGACAGTTGAACACTGAAGCTTTCTTT. Translating it yields CASRRGVGQLNTEAFF.

Worth noting for this clonotype: This may be a read error: a much more frequent sequence differs by one nucleotide. The chain employs TRBV27 and TRBJ1-5; 10 nucleotides align to TRBD1. Trimming at V came to 5 bases and at J to 4 bases, leaving 5 bases not matched to a gene. CDR3 length: 15 residues. Germline lookup yields CDR1 MNHEY and CDR2 SMNVEV (reference sequence). DNA for the CDR3: TGTGCCAGCAGTGTCAGACAGGGGGCAAATCAGCCCCAGCATTTT. It specifies CASSVRQGANQPQHF.

The sample holds many counts of this clonotype. The chain recombines TRBV5-1 with TRBJ1-2; a possible D gene is TRBD1 (6 bases). The germline gives CDR1 SGHRS, CDR2 YFSETQ. Trimming removed 4 bases at V and 0 bases at J, with 10 bases between. The CDR3 length is 14 residues. CDR3 in amino acids: CASSGTPPNYGYTF. The CDR3 nucleotides are TGCGCCAGCAGCGGGACACCCCCTAACTATGGCTACACCTTC.

To note about this clonotype: This clone may be a read error of a much larger clone one base away. This sequence joins TRBV5-1 and TRBJ2-7, with D possibly being TRBD1 (6 bases). This CDR3 is 15 amino acids long. The germline gives CDR1 SGHRS, CDR2 YFSETQ. The CDR3 spells CASSPLGQKPYERYF. The DNA of the CDR3 is TGCGCCAGCAGCCCCTTAGGACAGAAACCCTACGAGCGGTACTTC.

The chain recombines TRBV4-3 with TRBJ2-7; D might be TRBD2 (5 bases). Judging by the DNA end, TRBJ2-5 fits better; the J call may be wrong. Germline V gives CDR1 LGHNA, CDR2 YSLEER. The CDR3 contains 13 residues. CDR3: CASSHSGGETQYF. CDR3 nucleotide sequence: TGCGCCAGCAGCCACTCCGGAGGAGAGACCCAGTACTTC.

This clonotype was seen once. The gene calls are TRBV3-1 and TRBJ2-3; 7 bases are a match to TRBD2. This CDR3 comprises 16 residues. The germline CDR1 and CDR2 sequences are LGHDT and YNNKEL (reference sequence). J lost 0 bases, V lost 1 base, and 4 bases had no gene match. CDR3 residues: CASSQGGGTSTDTQYF. The CDR3 DNA reads TGTGCCAGCAGCCAAGGGGGGGGAACTAGCACAGATACGCAGTATTTT.

This clonotype was seen more than once but under ten times. A much larger clone is a single base away; this may be a read error. The J gene is TRBJ2-1, the V gene TRBV20-1; 7 positions match TRBD2. The end of the DNA fits TRBJ2-7 better, so the J call may be wrong. The CDR3 length is 14 residues. Germline V gene lookup returns CDR1 DFQATT and CDR2 SNEGSKA (reference sequence). The CDR3 coding sequence is TGCAGTGCTAGAGATCGCGGGGGTTACAATGAGCAGTACTTC. Amino acids: CSARDRGGYNEQYF.

This clonotype was seen ten or more times. The chain carries TRBV15 and TRBJ2-3; a possible D gene is TRBD1 (6 bases). Germline CDR1 LNHNV, CDR2 YYDKDF (reference sequence). There are 13 residues in the CDR3. V lost 1 base to trimming and J lost 6 bases, with 8 bases between them. The CDR3 is CATSRARGDTQYF. As DNA, the CDR3 is TGTGCCACCAGCAGAGCCAGGGGTGATACGCAGTATTTT.

This clonotype was picked up many times. The chain carries TRBV11-2 and TRBJ2-5, with 8 positions matching TRBD2. Per germline, CDR1 SGHAT and CDR2 FQNNGV. The CDR3 consists of 12 residues. The J segment lost 5 bases and the V segment lost 9 bases, leaving 5 bases of the junction unmatched. The DNA for the CDR3 is TGTGCCAGTCGGGGGGGCCGGGAGACCCAGTACTTC. Translated: CASRGGRETQYF.

This clonotype was picked up many times. J is TRBJ2-1 and V is TRBV7-6, with 8 bases matching TRBD2. This CDR3 region has 16 residues. Trimming took 5 bases from V and 0 from J; bases not matched to a gene: 6. The germline V gene encodes CDR1 SGHVS and CDR2 FNYEAQ. CDR3 nucleotides: TGTGCCAGCAGCACTGGGGGGACTAGCTCCTACAATGAGCAGTTCTTC. Residues: CASSTGGTSSYNEQFF.

The V and J genes are TRBV12-3 or TRBV12-4 and TRBJ2-2; D uncertain. Trimming removed 3 bases at V and 7 bases at J, with 3 bases between. The CDR3 consists of 11 residues. For the CDR3, the DNA is TGTGCCAGCAGTTTGATCGGGGAGCTGTTTTTT. Translated: CASSLIGELFF.

The chain employs TRBV29-1 and TRBJ2-7; TRBD1 is a possible D gene (6 bases). CDR1 is SQVTM and CDR2 is ANQGSEA in the germline V gene. V was cut by 6 bases and J by 2 bases, with 14 bases left in between. The CDR3 extends over 13 amino acids. This CDR3 is CSVPSQGTYEQYF. Written as DNA, the CDR3 is TGCAGCGTCCCATCACAGGGAACCTACGAGCAGTACTTC.

In its sample, this clonotype was seen a few times. V is TRBV7-2 and J is TRBJ1-3, with D uncertain. Germline values: CDR1 SGHTA, CDR2 FQGNSA. This CDR3 region has 11 residues. V gave up 0 bases and J gave up 7 bases, with 1 base separating them. The CDR3 nucleotides are TGTGCCAGCAGCTTAGCCAACACCATATATTTT. It codes for CASSLANTIYF.

This clonotype has more than one count but fewer than ten. The rearrangement uses TRBV5-1 and TRBJ1-5, with a tentative D call TRBD1 (6 bases). Looked up from germline, CDR1 is SGHRS and CDR2 is YFSETQ. The CDR3 totals 15 residues. Trimming took off 0 bases at V and 6 bases at J, with 13 bases between the two ends. CDR3 sequence reads: CASSLGTDNIQPQHF. The CDR3 DNA is TGCGCCAGCAGCTTGGGGACAGACAACATTCAGCCCCAGCATTTT. Supplemented by reference TRBV5-1 and TRBJ1-5, the full variable domain reads KAGVTQTPRYLIKTRGQQVTLSCSPISGHRSVSWYQQTPGQGLQFLFEYFSETQRNKGNFPGRFSGRQFSNSRSEMNVSTLELGDSALYLCASSLGTDNIQPQHFGDGTRLSIL.

This rearrangement joins TRBV11-1 to TRBJ2-1; D not resolved. The CDR3 has 16 residues. CDR1 is SGHAT, CDR2 FQDESV, per germline (reference sequence). V was clipped by 5 bases and J by 4 bases, with 18 bases between them. The CDR3 reads CASSIKIAAAYNEQFF. Written as DNA, the CDR3 is TGTGCCAGCAGCATAAAGATCGCCGCGGCGTACAATGAGCAGTTCTTC.

This rearrangement joins TRBV20-1 to TRBJ2-7; the D is unclear. V dropped 5 bases and J dropped 3 bases, with 14 bases sitting between them. Per germline, CDR1 DFQATT and CDR2 SNEGSKA (reference sequence). The CDR3 has 13 residues. CDR3 DNA: TGCAGTGCTCGCCATACTTTAGGCTACGAGCAGTACTTC. This sequence encodes CSARHTLGYEQYF.

The genes are TRBV29-1 and TRBJ1-1, with D perhaps matching TRBD1 (6 bases). Germline lookup yields CDR1 SQVTM and CDR2 ANQGSEA. This CDR3 contains 12 residues. Trimming left V 7 bases short and J 5 bases short, with 14 bases between. CDR3 amino acids: CSALGGETEAFF. The CDR3 bases are TGCAGCGCTTTAGGGGGGGAGACTGAAGCTTTCTTT.

This clonotype occurred a few times. The rearrangement uses TRBV10-3 and TRBJ2-2; TRBD1 matches 10 bases. CDR1 ENHRY and CDR2 SYGVKD come from the germline V gene. After removal of 4 bases from V and 5 bases from J, the junction contained 4 bases not matched to a gene. CDR3 length: 15 residues. Here the CDR3 reads CAISGGTGATGELFF. The CDR3 nucleotides are TGTGCCATCAGTGGCGGGACAGGGGCGACCGGGGAGCTGTTTTTT.

In this sample, this clonotype turned up many times. This rearrangement joins TRBV7-2 to TRBJ2-5; no firm D call. V was trimmed by 1 base and J by 0 bases, leaving 9 bases between them. This CDR3 has 15 amino acids. Germline V gene sequence: CDR1 SGHTA, CDR2 FQGNSA. CDR3 in amino acids: CASSLGAEYQETQYF. As DNA, the CDR3 is TGTGCCAGCAGCTTAGGGGCCGAGTACCAAGAGACCCAGTACTTC.

V and J are TRBV6-4 and TRBJ2-5; 11 nucleotides line up with TRBD2. Germline V gives CDR1 MRHNA, CDR2 SNTAGT. CDR3 size: 16 residues. The junction had 15 bases not matched to a gene; V was cut back by 4 bases and J by 11 bases. This CDR3 reads CASSAVAGGACNEQYF. The CDR3 DNA reads as TGTGCCAGCAGTGCCGTAGCGGGGGGGGCCTGCAATGAGCAGTACTTC.

The chain links TRBV7-2 to TRBJ2-3, with TRBD2 matching over 12 bases. Germline assignment: CDR1 SGHTA and CDR2 FQGNSA. This CDR3 region has 18 residues. Trimming at V came to 2 bases and at J to 2 bases, leaving 8 bases not matched to a gene. CDR3 nucleotide sequence: TGTGCCAGCAGCTTAACGTGGACTAGCGGGGCTCCCACAGATACGCAGTATTTT. This translates into CASSLTWTSGAPTDTQYF.

This clonotype has at least ten counts. The chain links TRBV4-3 to TRBJ1-5; D unresolved. The CDR3 is 13 residues long. Germline V gene sequence: CDR1 LGHNA, CDR2 YSLEER. With 0 bases removed from V and 6 bases from J, the gap between germline ends came to 6 bases. The CDR3 is CASSQDIAQPQHF. CDR3 DNA sequence: TGCGCCAGCAGCCAAGATATCGCTCAGCCCCAGCATTTT.

Notes on this clonotype: A much larger clone differs by one base, so this may be a read error. V usage is TRBV4-3 and J usage is TRBJ2-5; 11 bases are shared with TRBD2. The CDR3 sequence is 18 residues long. Germline CDR1 reads LGHNA; CDR2 reads YSLEER. V dropped 0 bases and J dropped 11; count of bases not matched to a gene: 17. CDR3 sequence reads: CASSQERTSGGLYNEQYF. CDR3 DNA: TGCGCCAGCAGCCAAGAACGAACTAGCGGGGGTCTCTACAATGAGCAGTACTTC.

The table lists this clonotype with many counts. V usage is TRBV28 and J usage is TRBJ2-1; 10 nucleotides agree with TRBD2. With V trimmed by 8 bases and J by 5 bases, 6 bases remained unmatched. Germline lookup yields CDR1 MDHEN and CDR2 SYDVKM. The CDR3 is 14 residues long. The CDR3 region has the DNA TGTGCCAGCGAGCGGGGGGGTAGCAACAATGAGCAGTTCTTC. It specifies CASERGGSNNEQFF.

The table lists this clonotype with many counts. This rearrangement joins TRBV7-8 to TRBJ2-7, with 14 positions matching TRBD2. The trim removed 4 bases at V and 2 bases at J, leaving 10 bases unmatched. From germline, CDR1 is SGHVS and CDR2 FQNEAQ. The CDR3 loop spans 18 amino acids. The CDR3 spells CASSWTVGLAGDTYEQYF. For the CDR3, the DNA is TGTGCCAGCAGCTGGACAGTGGGACTAGCGGGGGACACCTACGAGCAGTACTTC. The whole variable domain, filled in from reference TRBV7-8 and TRBJ2-7, reads GAGVSQSPRYKVAKRGQDVALRCDPISGHVSLFWYQQALGQGPEFLTYFQNEAQLDKSGLPSDRFFAERPEGSVSTLKIQRTQQEDSAVYLCASSWTVGLAGDTYEQYFGPGTRLTVT.

CDR3 sequence (DNA): TGCAGTGCTATGGACCCGACTAGCGGGGGGTCCAATGAGCAGTTCTTC. Protein: CSAMDPTSGGSNEQFF. V is TRBV20-1 and J is TRBJ2-1; 13 positions agree with TRBD2. This CDR3 comprises 16 residues. Germline CDR1 and CDR2: DFQATT and SNEGSKA (reference sequence). Trimming removed 4 bases from V and 6 bases from J; junction bases left unmatched: 9.

The sample holds many counts of this clonotype. J is TRBJ2-7 and V is TRBV27; D is ambiguous. Germline CDR1 reads MNHEY; CDR2 reads SMNVEV (reference sequence). CDR3 length equals 13 residues. Trimming removed 7 bases from V and 3 bases from J, with 13 bases in between. CDR3 nucleotide sequence: TGTGCCAGCATCTATCAGGCCAACTACGAGCAGTACTTC. Protein: CASIYQANYEQYF.

This clonotype was picked up many times. The rearrangement uses TRBV7-2 and TRBJ2-1; 10 nucleotides agree with TRBD2. Losses at the gene ends were 3 bases for V and 4 bases for J; bases not matched to a gene: 6. Germline CDR1 is SGHTA and CDR2 is FQGNSA. This CDR3 is built from 16 residues. CDR3 coding DNA: TGTGCCAGCAGCTTGGCCGGGACTAGCGTGTACAATGAGCAGTTCTTC. Encoded protein: CASSLAGTSVYNEQFF.

This clonotype was recorded many times. This chain connects TRBV7-9 to TRBJ2-3, with 9 bases aligning to TRBD2. V gave up 2 bases and J gave up 9 bases; unmatched junction bases: 18. The CDR3 covers 18 residues. The germline CDR1 and CDR2 sequences are SEHNR and FQNEAQ (reference sequence). This chain's CDR3 is CASSLSLKIAGAHDTQYF. CDR3 DNA: TGTGCCAGCAGCTTATCCCTAAAAATAGCGGGGGCGCACGACACGCAGTATTTT.

This clonotype occurred many times. The rearrangement joins TRBV5-6 to TRBJ1-2; no firm D call. Trimming stripped 0 bases from V and 1 base from J, with 10 bases between. This CDR3 region has 15 residues. The germline CDR1 and CDR2 sequences are SGHDT and YYEEEE. CDR3 nucleotides: TGTGCCAGCAGCTTGGCCCACGAGGTTAACTATGGCTACACCTTC. This gives the protein CASSLAHEVNYGYTF. Combining the CDR3 with reference TRBV5-6 and TRBJ1-2 gives the whole variable domain DAGVTQSPTHLIKTRGQQVTLRCSPKSGHDTVSWYQQALGQGPQFIFQYYEEEERQRGNFPDRFSGHQFPNYSSELNVNALLLGDSALYLCASSLAHEVNYGYTFGSGTRLTVV.

This clonotype has more than one count but fewer than ten. In DNA form, the CDR3 reads TGCAGTGCTAGAGATGTTTTCCGGACAGAGGGAGAAAAACTGTTTTTT. Translation: CSARDVFRTEGEKLFF. The V call is TRBV20-1, the J call TRBJ1-4, with D possibly TRBD1 on 6 matching bases. Germline assignment: CDR1 DFQATT and CDR2 SNEGSKA (reference sequence). Trimming took 0 bases from V and 8 from J, leaving 19 bases between them. CDR3 length equals 16 residues.

In regard to this clonotype: A much larger clone sits a single nucleotide away, making a read error possible. The V call is TRBV4-2, the J call TRBJ2-6; 7 bases line up with TRBD1. This CDR3 region has 19 residues. Germline V CDR1 and CDR2: LGHNA, YNFKEQ. The CDR3 protein is CASSQDPEGASSGANVRTF. For the CDR3, the DNA is TGTGCCAGCAGCCAAGACCCAGAGGGGGCTAGCTCTGGGGCCAACGTCCGGACTTTC.